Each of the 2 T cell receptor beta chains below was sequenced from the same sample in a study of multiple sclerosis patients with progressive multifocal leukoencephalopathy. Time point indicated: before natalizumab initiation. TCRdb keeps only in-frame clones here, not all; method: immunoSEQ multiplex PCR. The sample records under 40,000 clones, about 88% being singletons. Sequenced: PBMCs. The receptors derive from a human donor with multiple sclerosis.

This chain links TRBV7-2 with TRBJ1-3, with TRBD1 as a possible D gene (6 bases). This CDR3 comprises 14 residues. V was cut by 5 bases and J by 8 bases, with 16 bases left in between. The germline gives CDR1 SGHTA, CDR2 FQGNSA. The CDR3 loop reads CASSREGGVDTIYF. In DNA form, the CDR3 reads TGTGCCAGCAGCCGTGAAGGGGGTGTAGACACCATATATTTT.

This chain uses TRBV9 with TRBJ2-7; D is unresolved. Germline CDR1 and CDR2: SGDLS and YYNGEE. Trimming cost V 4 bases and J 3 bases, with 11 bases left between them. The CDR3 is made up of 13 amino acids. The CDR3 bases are TGTGCCAGCAGCCCCGGGCCAGGCTACGAGCAGTACTTC. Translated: CASSPGPGYEQYF.